The T cell receptor beta chain described here comes from a study of shared clonotypes between healthy human individuals. Study-wide results and limits: As a rule, naive subsets had a larger estimated richness than memory subsets. With several donors compared, approximately 5.5% of naive CD4 clonotypes were shared.

CD8 cells classed as naive were CD45RO-negative and positively selected for CCR7, excluding terminally differentiated effector memory CD45RA+ cells. None of the donors, who were healthy HIV-negative adults, had recently had acute infections or vaccinations. The sample holds one count of this clone. Its antigen is currently unknown. Sequencing was performed with immunoSEQ multiplex PCR; in TCRdb, only in-frame clones are kept and a portion is missing. The sample consists of about 2 million clones, less than 95% of them appearing once. The germline V gene has CDR1 MNHNS and CDR2 SASEGT. V gave up 3 bases and J gave up 15 bases; unmatched junction bases: 6. The CDR3 is 12 residues long.

This receptor was obtained from a man younger than 30 in good health. This rearrangement joins TRBV6-1 to TRBJ2-1, with 9 bases that match TRBD1. Sequencing input: naive CD8+ T cells sorted from blood. In DNA, the CDR3 is TGTGCCAGCAGTGACAACCGGGACAGGGCGTTCTTC. It translates to CASSDNRDRAFF.